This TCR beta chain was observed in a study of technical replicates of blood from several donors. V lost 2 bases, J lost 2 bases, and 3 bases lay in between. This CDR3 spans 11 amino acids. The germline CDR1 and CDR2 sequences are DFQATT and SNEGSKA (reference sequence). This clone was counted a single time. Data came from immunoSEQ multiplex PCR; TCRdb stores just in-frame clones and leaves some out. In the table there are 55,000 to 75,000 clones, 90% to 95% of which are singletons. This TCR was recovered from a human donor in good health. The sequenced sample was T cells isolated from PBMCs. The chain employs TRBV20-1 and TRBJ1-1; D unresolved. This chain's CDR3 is CSARLNTEAFF. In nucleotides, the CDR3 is TGCAGTGCTAGATTAAACACTGAAGCTTTCTTT.